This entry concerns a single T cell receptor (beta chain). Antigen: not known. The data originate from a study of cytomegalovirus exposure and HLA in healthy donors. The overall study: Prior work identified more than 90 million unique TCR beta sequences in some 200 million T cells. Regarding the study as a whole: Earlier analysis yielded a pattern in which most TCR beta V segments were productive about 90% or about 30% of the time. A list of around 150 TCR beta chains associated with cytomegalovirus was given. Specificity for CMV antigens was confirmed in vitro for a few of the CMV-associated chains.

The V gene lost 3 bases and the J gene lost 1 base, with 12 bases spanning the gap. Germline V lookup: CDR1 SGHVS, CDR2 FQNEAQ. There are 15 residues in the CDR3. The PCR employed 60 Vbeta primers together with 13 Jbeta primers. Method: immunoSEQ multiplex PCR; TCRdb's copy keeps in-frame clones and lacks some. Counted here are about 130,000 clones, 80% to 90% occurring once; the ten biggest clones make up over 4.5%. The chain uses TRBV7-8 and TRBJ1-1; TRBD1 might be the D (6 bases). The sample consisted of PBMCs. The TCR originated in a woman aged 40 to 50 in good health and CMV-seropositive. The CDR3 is CASSLITGSNTEAFF. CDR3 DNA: TGTGCCAGCAGCTTGATCACAGGGTCGAACACTGAAGCTTTCTTT.